The clone carrying this T cell receptor beta chain was detected a few times. Its target is unknown. The CDR3 loop spans 15 amino acids. V was clipped by 2 bases and J by 8 bases; unmatched bases: 7. The V gene's germline CDR1 is MNHEY and CDR2 SVGAGI. 5'RACE primed at constant segments yielded TCR alpha and TCR beta cDNA libraries bearing sample barcodes and UMIs. MiXCR, run by TCRdb on the 5' RACE reads, gives a single entry per CDR3 protein. The sample consists of about 45,000 distinct CDR3 sequences, less than 9.5% of them appearing once. These data belong to a study of T-cell memory formation after mild COVID-19. General study results and limits: There was a balanced CD4/CD8 profile in clones contracting day 15 to 85, and later expanders leaned CD4+.

Sequences were obtained from PBMCs or a T cell subset sorted from them (not recorded which). The clonotype was recovered from an adult woman who had mild COVID-19 (a few samples of this study predate the infection). Cell type and time point are not known. The chain carries TRBV6-5 and TRBJ2-1, with TRBD1 identical over 9 bases. The CDR3 sequence is CASSYKDRGVDEQFF. CDR3 sequence (DNA): TGTGCCAGCAGTTACAAGGACAGGGGAGTCGATGAGCAGTTCTTC.